The next 14 T cell receptor beta chains were all read from a single sample in a study of blood T cell repertoires in COVID-19. Generated by immunoSEQ multiplex PCR, the TCRdb table keeps only in-frame clones and is missing some. The sample shows around 150,000 clones, approximately 83% of them seen only once. Sample: peripheral blood. These receptors were taken from an older man with acute or convalescent COVID-19.

This chain uses TRBV7-2 with TRBJ2-3; TRBD2 agrees at 12 bases. The CDR3 is 15 amino acids. The V gene end was trimmed by 2 bases and the J gene end by 4 bases; junction bases not matched to a gene: 1. Germline CDR1 and CDR2: SGHTA and FQGNSA. This chain's CDR3 is CASSLTSGRPDTQYF. DNA of the CDR3: TGTGCCAGCAGCTTAACTAGCGGGAGGCCAGATACGCAGTATTTT.

This clone has just a few counts. V usage is TRBV28 and J usage is TRBJ1-1; the D gene is possibly TRBD1 (6 bases). Germline values: CDR1 MDHEN, CDR2 SYDVKM. The ends were cut back, 7 bases at V and 3 bases at J, with 6 bases in the middle. The CDR3 covers 11 residues. This CDR3 reads CASTGDTEAFF. The CDR3 bases are TGTGCCAGCACAGGGGACACTGAAGCTTTCTTT.

This clone was counted only a few times. CDR3 in DNA: TGTGCCAGCAGCCAAGAGGCGGCGGGAGACTACGAGCAGTACTTC. Translation: CASSQEAAGDYEQYF. The chain has TRBV3-1 (or the pseudogene TRBV3-2) and TRBJ2-7; 7 positions match TRBD2. V was pared by 0 bases and J by 3 bases, with 5 bases of the junction left unmatched. There are 15 residues in the CDR3. CDR1 LGHDT and CDR2 YNNKEL come from the germline V gene (reference sequence).

The chain combines TRBV10-3 with TRBJ1-3; no clear D gene. This CDR3 contains 14 residues. V shed 9 bases and J shed 0 bases, with 12 bases lying between them. Germline V lookup: CDR1 ENHRY, CDR2 SYGVKD. The CDR3 sequence: CAILGRDSGNTIYF. The DNA for the CDR3 is TGTGCCATTCTCGGACGGGACTCTGGAAACACCATATATTTT.

The chain recombines TRBV28 with TRBJ2-1, with 9 nucleotides matching TRBD1. The CDR3 contains 15 residues. Germline CDR1 MDHEN, CDR2 SYDVKM. V lost 5 bases, J lost 4 bases, and 6 bases stayed unmatched. The CDR3 spells CASSIPGQGYNEQFF. The CDR3 nucleotides read TGTGCCAGCAGTATTCCGGGACAGGGTTACAATGAGCAGTTCTTC.

The gene calls are TRBV7-2 and TRBJ2-3; 11 bases map to TRBD1. V shed 1 base, J shed 4 bases, and the junction held 4 bases outside the gene matches. Germline V lookup: CDR1 SGHTA, CDR2 FQGNSA. The CDR3 runs 16 residues. In DNA, the CDR3 is TGTGCCAGCAGCTTAGAGCGGACAGGGGGCGCAGATACGCAGTATTTT. Its translation: CASSLERTGGADTQYF.

J is TRBJ1-5 and V is TRBV7-2, with 9 nucleotides matching TRBD1. The CDR3 has 14 residues. Germline V gives CDR1 SGHTA, CDR2 FQGNSA. V was pared by 6 bases and J by 6 bases, with 6 bases of the junction left unmatched. The CDR3 DNA reads as TGTGCCAGCAGTAGCACAGGGGGCAGTCAGCCCCAGCATTTT. Translating it yields CASSSTGGSQPQHF.

The V call is TRBV4-3, the J call TRBJ2-7, with D tentatively TRBD2 (7 bases). The CDR3 covers 17 residues. Per the germline V gene, CDR1 is LGHNA and CDR2 is YSLEER. V dropped 0 bases and J dropped 1 base, with 16 bases sitting between them. Here the CDR3 reads CASSQDLVGGGSYEQYF. In nucleotides, the CDR3 is TGCGCCAGCAGCCAAGATCTGGTAGGGGGAGGGTCCTACGAGCAGTACTTC.

This clone was observed a handful of times. This rearrangement joins TRBV2 to TRBJ1-2, with TRBD1 matching over 9 bases. Trimming took 4 bases from V and 5 from J; bases not matched to a gene: 8. The CDR3 contains 15 residues. CDR1 and CDR2 from the germline V gene are SNHLY and FYNNEI. In DNA, the CDR3 is TGTGCCAGCAGTGGAGGGGGGGACAGGGTTTATGGCTACACCTTC. It translates to CASSGGGDRVYGYTF.

The chain couples TRBV29-1 to TRBJ1-4, with D possibly TRBD1 on 5 matching bases. Germline V CDR1 and CDR2: SQVTM, ANQGSEA. The CDR3 sequence is 15 residues long. Trimming pared 4 bases from V and 4 bases from J, leaving 16 bases between. The CDR3, as DNA: TGCAGCGTTGCAGTCATATGGGGCAGTAATGAAAAACTGTTTTTT. Its translation: CSVAVIWGSNEKLFF.

This clone was found a few times. The V gene is TRBV6-2 or TRBV6-3, the J gene TRBJ1-5, with no clear D. V gave up 6 bases and J gave up 2 bases, with 8 bases separating them. In germline, CDR1 is MNHEY, CDR2 SVGEGT. The CDR3 contains 13 residues. Here the CDR3 reads CASSTHRNQPQHF. The CDR3 DNA reads as TGTGCCAGCAGCACACATCGCAATCAGCCCCAGCATTTT.

This clone was recorded many times. The genes are TRBV28 and TRBJ2-2; TRBD1 aligns across 10 bases. V shed 5 bases and J 6 bases; nucleotides not matched to a gene: 3. Germline CDR1 MDHEN, CDR2 SYDVKM. The CDR3 length is 14 residues. CDR3 nucleotide sequence: TGTGCCAGCAGTCGACAGGGGGCGTCCGGGGAGCTGTTTTTT. Translating gives CASSRQGASGELFF.

J is TRBJ2-3 and V is TRBV5-1, with 8 nucleotides matching TRBD2. From germline, CDR1 is SGHRS and CDR2 YFSETQ. The CDR3 runs to 14 residues. V shed 6 bases, J shed 2 bases, and the junction held 5 bases outside the gene matches. CDR3 sequence (DNA): TGCGCCAGCACTAGCGGGCGGAACACAGATACGCAGTATTTT. Translating it yields CASTSGRNTDTQYF.

This rearrangement joins TRBV18 to TRBJ1-2; 7 nucleotides agree with TRBD1. Per the germline V gene, CDR1 is KGHSH and CDR2 is LQKENI. J gave up 9 bases and V 5 bases, and 6 bases lay outside the gene matches. The CDR3 runs to 12 residues. CDR3 loop: CASSARTGRYTF. The CDR3 nucleotides are TGTGCCAGCTCAGCACGGACAGGACGCTACACCTTC.